This T cell receptor beta chain came from a study of T cell responses to AZD1222 COVID-19 vaccine. Overall study context: Combined were second doses at about 4 or about 12 weeks. Notes on the study in general: Baseline seropositives among AZD1222 recipients totaled only six or seven. Clonal diversity may have been underestimated, and the donors were mostly white British, with more females than males.

V was pared by 0 bases and J by 5 bases, with 10 bases between. This CDR3 spans 14 amino acids. Germline loops: CDR1 ENHRY, CDR2 SYGVKD. Using immunoSEQ multiplex PCR, the repertoire was profiled, and TCRdb retains in-frame clones only, with some absent. Here the sample spans 100,000 to 140,000 clones, roughly 87% being singletons. A word on this clone: What it recognizes is unknown.

The specimen comprised peripheral blood, sampled on day 0 of AZD1222 vaccination. This sequence joins TRBV10-3 and TRBJ1-1, with no clear D. The receptor's source is an adult in good health. As DNA, the CDR3 is TGTGCCATCAGTGAGTCGTGGGGTGGGACTGAAGCTTTCTTT. This translates into CAISESWGGTEAFF.